This passage covers 9 T cell receptor beta chains from one sample sequenced in a study of cytomegalovirus exposure and HLA in healthy donors (TCRdb year 2017). The library was generated by the immunoSEQ multiplex PCR assay. A mixture of 60 forward primers for TCR Vbeta segments and 13 reverse primers for TCR Jbeta segments was used in the multiplex PCR. What TCRdb holds here is the immuneACCESS table cut down to in-frame rearrangements. Part of the clones is not present; checked against another copy, under half of the missing clones reflect an unresolved V gene, and the others are unexplained. Counted in this sample were 100,000 to 150,000 clones; about 8.5% of them appeared once. The top ten constitute 4.5% to 5.5% of the sample. Source material: PBMCs. The receptor source for this set is a man between 35 and 55 years old in good health and CMV-seronegative.

This chain joins TRBV10-2 and TRBJ2-1; tentatively, D is TRBD1 (6 bases). Germline V gene lookup returns CDR1 WSHSY and CDR2 SAAADI. The CDR3 contains 13 residues. Trimming stripped 4 bases from V and 3 bases from J, with 7 bases between. CDR3 DNA sequence: TGCGCCAGCAGTGGGGGGCGCTACAATGAGCAGTTCTTC. Its translation is CASSGGRYNEQFF.

The rearrangement links TRBV28 to TRBJ2-7; TRBD1 matches 7 bases. Germline V gene lookup returns CDR1 MDHEN and CDR2 SYDVKM. The ends lost 6 bases at V and 0 bases at J; junction bases unmatched: 5. This CDR3 has 14 residues. CDR3 DNA: TGTGCCAGCAGGGGACAGTTCAGCTCCTACGAGCAGTACTTC. It specifies CASRGQFSSYEQYF.

This clone was detected a few times. The chain combines TRBV6-6 with TRBJ2-1; possibly TRBD1 for D (5 bases). CDR3 size: 13 residues. V lost 5 bases to trimming and J lost 5 bases, with 10 bases between them. Germline CDR1 reads MNHNY; CDR2 reads SVGAGI (reference sequence). CDR3 sequence reads: CASSIDRDNEQFF. DNA of the CDR3: TGTGCCAGCAGTATTGACAGAGACAATGAGCAGTTCTTC.

This clone was detected only a few times. This chain links TRBV29-1 with TRBJ1-1; no clear D gene. The CDR3 is made up of 11 amino acids. With 6 bases removed from V and 8 bases from J, the gap between germline ends came to 13 bases. Germline V lookup: CDR1 SQVTM, CDR2 ANQGSEA. CDR3 sequence: CSVAGGLEAFF. CDR3 nucleotide sequence: TGCAGCGTAGCGGGCGGTTTAGAAGCTTTCTTT.

The chain couples TRBV6-5 to TRBJ1-2; D is unclear. This CDR3 is 12 amino acids long. Germline CDR1 reads MNHEY; CDR2 reads SVGAGI. V was trimmed by 6 bases and J by 2 bases, leaving 7 bases between them. CDR3 sequence reads: CASRHPNYGYTF. The CDR3 DNA follows: TGTGCCAGCAGACATCCGAACTATGGCTACACCTTC.

This clone showed up just a few times. J is TRBJ1-3 and V is TRBV11-2; tentatively, D is TRBD1 (6 bases). Germline-derived CDR1 and CDR2 are SGHAT and FQNNGV. The germline V and J ends were trimmed by 6 bases and 0 bases, with 9 bases remaining between them. CDR3 length: 14 residues. In DNA form, the CDR3 reads TGTGCCAGCAGTACAGGGCCCTCTGGAAACACCATATATTTT. As protein: CASSTGPSGNTIYF. The variable domain in full, completed from reference TRBV11-2 and TRBJ1-3, reads EAGVAQSPRYKIIEKRQSVAFWCNPISGHATLYWYQQILGQGPKLLIQFQNNGVVDDSQLPKDRFSAERLKGVDSTLKIQPAKLEDSAVYLCASSTGPSGNTIYFGEGSWLTVV.

This clone came up a few times. CDR3 DNA sequence: TGCGCCAGCAGCTTGGCACAGGGGCAATCCTACGAGCAGTACTTC. Protein sequence: CASSLAQGQSYEQYF. The chain has TRBV5-1 and TRBJ2-7, with 7 bases identical to TRBD1. In germline, CDR1 is SGHRS, CDR2 YFSETQ. The V segment lost 0 bases and the J segment 1 base; nucleotides outside the gene matches: 4. The CDR3 totals 15 residues. The whole variable domain, filled in from reference TRBV5-1 and TRBJ2-7, reads KAGVTQTPRYLIKTRGQQVTLSCSPISGHRSVSWYQQTPGQGLQFLFEYFSETQRNKGNFPGRFSGRQFSNSRSEMNVSTLELGDSALYLCASSLAQGQSYEQYFGPGTRLTVT.

The V call is TRBV11-2, the J call TRBJ2-1; 8 nucleotides line up with TRBD2. The CDR3 loop spans 15 amino acids. J was trimmed by 9 bases and V by 5 bases; bases with no gene match: 12. Germline CDR1 SGHAT, CDR2 FQNNGV. This CDR3 reads CASSLRRGAWGEQFF. The CDR3 DNA is TGTGCCAGCAGCCTACGGCGGGGGGCGTGGGGTGAGCAGTTCTTC.

This clone was recorded a few times. The rearrangement links TRBV6-6 to TRBJ2-7, with D unclear. CDR3 length: 12 residues. V lost 4 bases to trimming and J lost 7 bases, with 11 bases between them. Germline V gene sequence: CDR1 MNHNY, CDR2 SVGAGI (reference sequence). CDR3 DNA sequence: TGTGCCAGCAGTTCCAGGTTGTGGGAGCAGTACTTC. This encodes CASSSRLWEQYF.